Here is one TCR beta chain with its context. Per the original data handling: Reference gene primer amplification yielded estimated nucleated cell counts. Sequencing was performed with immunoSEQ multiplex PCR; in TCRdb, only in-frame clones are kept and a portion is missing. The V and J calls and the clone size are those of that table, but D and trimming were determined from the DNA. This sample has roughly 120,000 clones, with roughly nine tenths found just once. V trimming: 2 bases; J trimming: 1 base; junction bases outside the gene matches: 7. The germline gives CDR1 WNHNN, CDR2 SYGVQD (reference sequence). The CDR3 sequence is 17 residues long. This sample is part of a study of blood T cell repertoires in COVID-19. The overall study: From T cells, B-cell-depleted T cells, or PBMCs came the material, which was cDNA or gDNA.

The specimen sequenced was peripheral blood. V gene TRBV10-1 combines with J gene TRBJ2-2; 7 bases align to TRBD2. This TCR came from a man aged 45 to 65 with active COVID-19. The CDR3 nucleotides are TGCGCCAGCAGTGAGAGGCTAGCGGAGGGGAACACCGGGGAGCTGTTTTTT. Amino acid sequence: CASSERLAEGNTGELFF.